This T cell receptor (beta chain) was profiled in a study of shared clonotypes between healthy human individuals. The run depth of the assay was deep. Data came from immunoSEQ multiplex PCR; TCRdb stores just in-frame clones and leaves some out. The sample has millions of clones, roughly 93% seen once; the top ten hold under 0.45%. This sequence originates from a man between 18 and 35 years old in good health. Some clones in this sample may be carry-over from other donors' samples. The source material was naive CD4+ T cells from PBMCs. Described subset: CD45RA+ positively selected.

The CDR3 sequence: CASSLNPGTPATNEKLFF. For the CDR3, the DNA is TGCGCCAGCAGCTTGAACCCAGGGACACCGGCAACTAATGAAAAACTGTTTTTT. The chain couples TRBV5-1 to TRBJ1-4, with D possibly TRBD1 on 6 matching bases. The germline V gene has CDR1 SGHRS and CDR2 YFSETQ. V lost 1 base to trimming and J lost 0 bases, with 16 bases between them. CDR3 length: 18 amino acids.